This T cell receptor beta chain originates from a study of cytomegalovirus exposure and HLA in healthy donors. Points from the study as a whole: Clonal expansion was found to be greater in HLA-associated TCR beta chains than in equally common others in a later analysis.

The CDR3 extends over 13 amino acids. The germline V gene has CDR1 SEHNR and CDR2 FQNEAQ (reference sequence). Trimming at V came to 7 bases and at J to 4 bases, leaving 7 bases not matched to a gene. This clone was detected a few times. Its antigen remains unidentified. Primers: 60 Vbeta forward and 13 Jbeta reverse. Only in-frame clones appear in the TCRdb table, and some are missing; sequencing was by immunoSEQ multiplex PCR. The sample includes under 200,000 clones, roughly 79% of them seen just once. Material: PBMCs. This clonotype was sampled from a man aged 35-49 years in good health and CMV-seronegative. The rearrangement links TRBV7-9 to TRBJ2-7, with 7 bases lining up with TRBD1. The CDR3 nucleotides read TGTGCCAGCACCGACAGGGACGGGTACGAGCAGTACTTC. Translation gives CASTDRDGYEQYF. The whole variable domain, filled in from reference TRBV7-9 and TRBJ2-7, reads DTGVSQNPRHKITKRGQNVTFRCDPISEHNRLYWYRQTLGQGPEFLTYFQNEAQLEKSRLLSDRFSAERPKGSFSTLEIQRTEQGDSAMYLCASTDRDGYEQYFGPGTRLTVT.